Below, one T cell receptor (beta chain) is given with its context. Its antigen remains unidentified. Sequencing was performed with immunoSEQ multiplex PCR; in TCRdb, only in-frame clones are kept and a portion is missing. Of approximately 150,000 clones detected, around 73% appear once; the ten largest clones hold roughly a tenth. The CDR3 extends over 16 amino acids. CDR1 and CDR2 (germline): SGHTA, FQGNSA. V was cut by 2 bases and J by 7 bases, with 17 bases left in between. In every patient, relapse followed autologous stem cell transplantation, while exposure to brentuximab vedotin differed. The source of the sample is a study of PD-1 blockade in classical Hodgkin lymphoma. Findings and limits, study-wide: Compared with baseline, CD4+ but not CD8+ TCR diversity had risen significantly by C4D1.

This chain connects TRBV7-2 to TRBJ2-2; D may be TRBD2 (5 bases). The source material was peripheral blood mononuclear cells (PBMCs), sampled before the second cycle of nivolumab. This TCR derives from a human donor with classical Hodgkin lymphoma. CDR3 region: CASSLFSGTPSGELFF. The CDR3, as DNA: TGTGCCAGCAGCTTATTCAGCGGCACCCCTAGCGGGGAGCTGTTTTTT.